These 25 T cell receptor beta chains were all obtained from the same sample, sequenced in a study of blood T cell repertoires in COVID-19. The protocol was immunoSEQ multiplex PCR, while the TCRdb copy is restricted to in-frame clones and leaves out a portion. This sample carries 200,000 to 300,000 clones, 83% of them seen once, and the ten largest clones take about 3.6%. Sequencing was done on a sample of PBMCs or T cells enriched from blood (not recorded which). Receptors were obtained from a woman aged 40 to 55 who had been exposed to COVID-19.

The chain combines TRBV6-4 with TRBJ2-1; no clear D gene. Trimming took off 5 bases at V and 5 bases at J, with 10 bases between the two ends. CDR1 is MRHNA, CDR2 SNTAGT, per germline. The CDR3 has 13 residues. The CDR3 DNA is TGTGCCAGCAGTCCGGTGCTAAACAATGAGCAGTTCTTC. Its translation is CASSPVLNNEQFF.

V usage is TRBV28 and J usage is TRBJ1-5; maybe TRBD1 (5 bases). The V gene's germline CDR1 is MDHEN and CDR2 SYDVKM. The CDR3 runs to 15 residues. Trimming shortened V by 6 bases and J by 0 bases, and 12 bases separated the two germline ends. DNA of the CDR3: TGTGCCAGCAGGGGGGGGGTAATTAGCAATCAGCCCCAGCATTTT. It yields the protein CASRGGVISNQPQHF.

DNA for the CDR3: TGTGCCAGCAGTTTAGCGGGGAGCTCCTATAATTCACCCCTCCACTTT. Its translation is CASSLAGSSYNSPLHF. This chain joins TRBV28 and TRBJ1-6; no reliable D call. V lost 2 bases and J 0 bases, leaving 8 bases between the germline ends. Germline CDR1 reads MDHEN; CDR2 reads SYDVKM. The CDR3 contains 16 residues.

The V call is TRBV4-1, the J call TRBJ2-7; D is unclear. The ends were cut back, 1 base at V and 5 bases at J, with 21 bases in the middle. CDR1 and CDR2 from the germline V gene are MGHRA and YSYEKL. The CDR3 runs 17 residues. The CDR3 sequence is CASSQVGTISSRNEQYF. CDR3 coding DNA: TGCGCCAGCAGCCAAGTAGGAACTATCTCCTCGAGGAACGAGCAGTACTTC.

The chain combines TRBV2 with TRBJ1-2; no reliable D call. The V gene lost 3 bases and the J gene lost 1 base, with 6 bases spanning the gap. The CDR3 runs 13 residues. Germline V gene data show CDR1 as SNHLY and CDR2 as FYNNEI. This CDR3 is CASSEEHNYGYTF. For the CDR3, the DNA is TGTGCCAGCAGTGAGGAGCATAACTATGGCTACACCTTC.

The chain is built from TRBV20-1 and TRBJ1-2; tentatively, D is TRBD1 (6 bases). The CDR3 contains 13 residues. Germline CDR1 DFQATT, CDR2 SNEGSKA (reference sequence). With 3 bases removed from V and 5 bases from J, the gap between germline ends came to 13 bases. This CDR3 is CSASRGYQYGYTF. The CDR3 region has the DNA TGCAGTGCTAGTAGGGGGTACCAGTATGGCTACACCTTC.

J is TRBJ2-7 and V is TRBV6-5, with 13 bases fitting TRBD2. This CDR3 region has 14 residues. With 5 bases clipped from V and 6 bases from J, the junction kept 4 bases outside the gene matches. Germline CDR1 reads MNHEY; CDR2 reads SVGAGI. CDR3 in amino acids: CASSRTSGGLEQYF. The DNA for the CDR3 is TGTGCCAGCAGTCGGACTAGCGGGGGCCTCGAGCAGTACTTC.

The sample holds a few counts of this clone. The V and J genes are TRBV9 and TRBJ2-3; D remains unclear. The CDR3 totals 14 residues. From germline, CDR1 is SGDLS and CDR2 YYNGEE. Trimming took 4 bases from V and 2 from J, leaving 11 bases between them. CDR3 DNA: TGTGCCAGCAGCCCGGGTCCGGCCACAGATACGCAGTATTTT. It specifies CASSPGPATDTQYF.

This chain uses TRBV7-3 with TRBJ1-3, with D tentatively TRBD1 (5 bases). Per germline, CDR1 SGHTA and CDR2 FQGTGA. V was clipped by 1 base and J by 6 bases, with 40 bases between them. The CDR3 loop spans 24 amino acids. CDR3 region: CASSLSPTVGSFYGRGSFENTIYF. CDR3 nucleotide sequence: TGTGCCAGCAGCTTAAGCCCGACAGTGGGCTCTTTCTATGGGAGGGGCTCTTTCGAAAACACCATATATTTT.

The chain joins TRBV28 to TRBJ1-1; 9 bases map to TRBD1. CDR1 and CDR2 (germline): MDHEN, SYDVKM. The trim removed 6 bases at V and 4 bases at J, leaving 15 bases unmatched. The CDR3 runs 17 residues. The CDR3 DNA sequence: TGTGCCAGCAGCCGAAGCCGGGACAGGGATTCATTCACTGAAGCTTTCTTT. Encoded protein: CASSRSRDRDSFTEAFF.

The V and J genes are TRBV5-1 and TRBJ2-1, with D maybe TRBD2 (6 bases). Germline V gene data show CDR1 as SGHRS and CDR2 as YFSETQ. The V end was cut by 4 bases, the J end by 6 bases, with 14 bases between. CDR3 length: 14 amino acids. The CDR3 spells CASSVGSGGNEQFF. CDR3 nucleotide sequence: TGCGCCAGCAGCGTAGGCTCCGGGGGCAATGAGCAGTTCTTC. Full variable domain (remainder filled in from reference TRBV5-1 and TRBJ2-1): KAGVTQTPRYLIKTRGQQVTLSCSPISGHRSVSWYQQTPGQGLQFLFEYFSETQRNKGNFPGRFSGRQFSNSRSEMNVSTLELGDSALYLCASSVGSGGNEQFFGPGTRLTVL.

V usage is TRBV29-1 and J usage is TRBJ2-1; TRBD1 agrees at 7 bases. Germline values: CDR1 SQVTM, CDR2 ANQGSEA. Trimming at V came to 5 bases and at J to 6 bases, leaving 4 bases not matched to a gene. This CDR3 spans 12 amino acids. The CDR3 loop is CSVYRQGNEQFF. The CDR3 region has the DNA TGCAGCGTTTACCGACAGGGCAATGAGCAGTTCTTC.

The chain couples TRBV3-1 (or the pseudogene TRBV3-2) to TRBJ2-5; 7 bases agree with TRBD1. CDR1 is LGHDT and CDR2 is YNNKEL in the germline V gene (reference sequence). V dropped 0 bases and J dropped 14; count of bases not matched to a gene: 12. The CDR3 length is 14 residues. The CDR3 here is CASSQESGQPIPYF. Here the CDR3 DNA reads TGTGCCAGCAGCCAAGAGTCGGGACAGCCTATCCCCTACTTC.

The chain combines TRBV3-1 (or the pseudogene TRBV3-2) with TRBJ1-1, with a possible D match to TRBD1 (5 bases). This CDR3 contains 13 residues. Germline V lookup: CDR1 LGHDT, CDR2 YNNKEL (reference sequence). V was clipped by 4 bases and J by 1 base, with 7 bases between them. The CDR3 loop reads CASSPRANTEAFF. For the CDR3, the DNA is TGTGCCAGCAGCCCCAGGGCGAACACTGAAGCTTTCTTT.

The V call is TRBV27, the J call TRBJ2-3; D is unresolved. Trimming cost V 3 bases and J 4 bases, with 11 bases left between them. The CDR3 runs 14 residues. Per the germline V gene, CDR1 is MNHEY and CDR2 is SMNVEV (reference sequence). CDR3 DNA sequence: TGTGCCAGCAGTTTCGCCCAAGGAGCAGATACGCAGTATTTT. Its protein is CASSFAQGADTQYF.

The rearrangement links TRBV27 to TRBJ2-7; no clear D gene. Looked up from germline, CDR1 is MNHEY and CDR2 is SMNVEV (reference sequence). Deletions cut 7 bases from V and 3 bases from J, with 19 bases between. This CDR3 has 15 amino acids. This CDR3 is CASTPIRNRNYEQYF. The CDR3, as DNA: TGTGCCAGCACCCCTATAAGGAACAGAAACTACGAGCAGTACTTC.

The chain employs TRBV19 and TRBJ2-1; 15 nucleotides line up with TRBD2. This CDR3 spans 14 amino acids. With 6 bases clipped from V and 9 bases from J, the junction kept 3 bases outside the gene matches. Germline CDR1 reads LNHDA; CDR2 reads SQIVND (reference sequence). In DNA form, the CDR3 reads TGTGCCAGTAGCGGGACTAGCGGGGGGACTGAGCAGTTCTTC. The encoded protein is CASSGTSGGTEQFF.

This sequence joins TRBV28 and TRBJ2-2; TRBD2 aligns across 11 bases. This CDR3 contains 18 residues. CDR1 is MDHEN and CDR2 is SYDVKM in the germline V gene. V lost 1 base, J lost 0 bases, and 4 bases stayed unmatched. CDR3 sequence (DNA): TGTGCCAGCAGTTTATCCGTTAGCGGGGGGGCGAACACCGGGGAGCTGTTTTTT. The encoded protein is CASSLSVSGGANTGELFF.

The gene calls are TRBV3-1 (or the pseudogene TRBV3-2) and TRBJ2-3, with TRBD2 matching 10 bases. Unmatched junction bases numbered 1, after V lost 2 bases and J lost 2 bases. From germline, CDR1 is LGHDT and CDR2 YNNKEL (reference sequence). CDR3 length: 15 amino acids. The CDR3 coding sequence is TGTGCCAGCAGCCAAACTAGCGGGGCCACAGATACGCAGTATTTT. It translates to CASSQTSGATDTQYF.

The rearrangement links TRBV29-1 to TRBJ2-5; tentatively, D is TRBD1 (7 bases). The germline V gene encodes CDR1 SQVTM and CDR2 ANQGSEA. V lost 6 bases to trimming and J lost 5 bases, with 13 bases between them. The length of the CDR3 is 12 residues. This chain's CDR3 is CSVQGSGETQYF. For the CDR3, the DNA is TGCAGCGTACAGGGGAGCGGGGAGACCCAGTACTTC.

This rearrangement joins TRBV27 to TRBJ1-4, with D tentatively TRBD1 (5 bases). Germline V CDR1 and CDR2: MNHEY, SMNVEV (reference sequence). The CDR3 is 13 residues long. Trimming shortened V by 6 bases and J by 6 bases, and 11 bases separated the two germline ends. This CDR3 is CASSSMTDEKLFF. In DNA, the CDR3 is TGTGCCAGCAGCTCTATGACAGATGAAAAACTGTTTTTT.

CDR3 DNA sequence: TGTGCCAGCAGTGAAGGAACAGGGGGCGGCCTAAGCGCGGGCTACACCTTC. It translates to CASSEGTGGGLSAGYTF. The chain has TRBV6-1 and TRBJ1-2, with 9 bases fitting TRBD1. The trim removed 1 base at V and 8 bases at J, leaving 14 bases unmatched. CDR1 and CDR2 from the germline V gene are MNHNS and SASEGT. CDR3 length: 17 amino acids.

The rearrangement uses TRBV7-8 and TRBJ1-5; D is unresolved. CDR3 length: 18 amino acids. The germline V gene encodes CDR1 SGHVS and CDR2 FQNEAQ. V dropped 5 bases and J dropped 3 bases, with 23 bases sitting between them. CDR3 in amino acids: CASSPQSRHNAYNQPQHF. CDR3 bases: TGTGCCAGCAGCCCCCAATCGAGACATAATGCATACAATCAGCCCCAGCATTTT. Together with reference TRBV7-8 and TRBJ1-5, the CDR3 gives the full variable domain: GAGVSQSPRYKVAKRGQDVALRCDPISGHVSLFWYQQALGQGPEFLTYFQNEAQLDKSGLPSDRFFAERPEGSVSTLKIQRTQQEDSAVYLCASSPQSRHNAYNQPQHFGDGTRLSIL.

This clone was recorded only once. Other nucleotide sequences in the sample specify the same CDR3. The chain links TRBV27 to TRBJ1-3; D perhaps matches TRBD1 (5 bases). The CDR3 loop spans 14 amino acids. V lost 4 bases to trimming and J lost 0 bases, with 7 bases between them. Germline lookup yields CDR1 MNHEY and CDR2 SMNVEV (reference sequence). CDR3 sequence: CASSSTGSGNTIYF. DNA for the CDR3: TGTGCCAGCAGTTCAACAGGCTCTGGAAACACCATATATTTT.

This clone has a handful of counts. The V call is TRBV6-4, the J call TRBJ1-1; unclear D gene. Trimming removed 2 bases from V and 5 bases from J, with 9 bases in between. CDR3 length: 13 residues. CDR1 is MRHNA and CDR2 is SNTAGT in the germline V gene. CDR3 bases: TGTGCCAGCAGTGACGGGCAGGCAACTGAAGCTTTCTTT. It yields the protein CASSDGQATEAFF.